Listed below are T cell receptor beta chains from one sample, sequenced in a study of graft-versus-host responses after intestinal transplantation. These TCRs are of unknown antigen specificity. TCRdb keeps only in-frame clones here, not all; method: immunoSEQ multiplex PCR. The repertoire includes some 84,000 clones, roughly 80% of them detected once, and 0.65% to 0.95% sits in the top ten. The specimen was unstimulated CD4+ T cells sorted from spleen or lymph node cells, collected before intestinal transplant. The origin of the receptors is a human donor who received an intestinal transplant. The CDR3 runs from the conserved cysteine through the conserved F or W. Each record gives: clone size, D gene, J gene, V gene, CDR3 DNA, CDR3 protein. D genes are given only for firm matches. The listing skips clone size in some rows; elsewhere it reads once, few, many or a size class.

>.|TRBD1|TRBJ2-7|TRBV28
TGTGCCAGCAGACCGGGACAGGCCTACTACGAGCAGTACTTC
CASRPGQAYYEQYF
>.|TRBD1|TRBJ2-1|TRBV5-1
TGCGCCAGCAGCACCGGGACAGGGAGGTTCGTGGAGCAGTTCTTC
CASSTGTGRFVEQFF
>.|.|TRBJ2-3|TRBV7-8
TGTGCCAGCAGCTTCGGGGCAGATACGCAGTATTTT
CASSFGADTQYF
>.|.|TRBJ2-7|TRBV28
TGTGCCAGCAGCCTACCCATAGGAGGGGTGAACGAGCAGTACTTC
CASSLPIGGVNEQYF
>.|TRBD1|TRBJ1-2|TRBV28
TGTGCCAGCAGTTTAGGGTGGGACAGTAACTATGGCTACACCTTC
CASSLGWDSNYGYTF
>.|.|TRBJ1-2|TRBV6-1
TGTGCCAGCAGTGAAGATCCAGGGACTAACTATGGCTACACCTTC
CASSEDPGTNYGYTF
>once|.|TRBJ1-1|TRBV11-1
TGTGCCAGCAGCTTTGGCAGGGGAAGTACTGAAGCTTTCTTT
CASSFGRGSTEAFF
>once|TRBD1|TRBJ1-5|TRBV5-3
TGTGCCAGAAGCGTTGGGACAGGGGGTAATCAGCCCCAGCATTTT
CARSVGTGGNQPQHF
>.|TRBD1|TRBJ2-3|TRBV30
TGTGCCTGGAGGGGGACAGGGGGCTGGGATACGCAGTATTTT
CAWRGTGGWDTQYF
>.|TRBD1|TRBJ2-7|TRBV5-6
TGTGCCAGCAGCCCCCAGGCGGGACAGGGAGGCTACGAGCAGTACTTC
CASSPQAGQGGYEQYF
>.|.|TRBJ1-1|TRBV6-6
TGTGCCAGCAGTTACTCGGGGGCTGACTCTGAAGCTTTCTTT
CASSYSGADSEAFF